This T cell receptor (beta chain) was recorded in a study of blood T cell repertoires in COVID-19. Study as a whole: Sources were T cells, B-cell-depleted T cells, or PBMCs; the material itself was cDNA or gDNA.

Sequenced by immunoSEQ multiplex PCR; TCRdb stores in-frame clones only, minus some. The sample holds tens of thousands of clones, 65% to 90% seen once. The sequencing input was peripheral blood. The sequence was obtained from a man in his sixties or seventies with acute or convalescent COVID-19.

CDR3 sequence (DNA): TGTGCCAGCAGCGCCCAGGACAACTACGAGCAGTACTTC. The encoded protein is CASSAQDNYEQYF. The chain links TRBV9 to TRBJ2-7; D perhaps matches TRBD1 (5 bases). The germline V gene has CDR1 SGDLS and CDR2 YYNGEE. The CDR3 loop spans 13 amino acids. V was pared by 3 bases and J by 3 bases, with 10 bases between.